This T cell receptor beta chain comes out of a study of T cell responses to AZD1222 COVID-19 vaccine. The trim removed 5 bases at V and 5 bases at J, leaving 9 bases unmatched. Germline assignment: CDR1 MDHEN and CDR2 SYDVKM. The CDR3 length is 14 residues. Only in-frame clones appear in the TCRdb table, and some are missing; sequencing was by immunoSEQ multiplex PCR. The sample has 130,000 or so clones, 84% seen once. Sequences were derived from peripheral blood, sampled 28 days after the second AZD1222 dose. The chain employs TRBV28 and TRBJ2-7; 7 positions match TRBD1. The clonotype was recovered from an adult who received the AZD1222 COVID-19 vaccine. In nucleotides, the CDR3 is TGTGCCAGCAGTCTACTCCAGGGGGAGAACGAGCAGTACTTC. This translates into CASSLLQGENEQYF.